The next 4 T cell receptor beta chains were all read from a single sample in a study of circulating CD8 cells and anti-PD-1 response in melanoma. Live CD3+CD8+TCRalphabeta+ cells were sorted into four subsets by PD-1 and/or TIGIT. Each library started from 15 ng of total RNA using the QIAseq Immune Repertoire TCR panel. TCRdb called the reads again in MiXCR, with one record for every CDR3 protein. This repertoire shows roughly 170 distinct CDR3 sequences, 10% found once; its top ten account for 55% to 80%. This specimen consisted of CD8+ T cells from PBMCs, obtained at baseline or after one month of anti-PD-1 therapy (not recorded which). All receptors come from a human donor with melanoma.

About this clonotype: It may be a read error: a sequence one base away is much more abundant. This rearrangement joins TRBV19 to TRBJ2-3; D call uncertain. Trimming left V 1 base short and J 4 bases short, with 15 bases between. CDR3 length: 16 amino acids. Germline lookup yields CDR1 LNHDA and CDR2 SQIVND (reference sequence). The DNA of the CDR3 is TGTGCCAGTAGTATAGTATCTACATTTTCGGCAGATACGCAGTATTTT. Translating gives CASSIVSTFSADTQYF.

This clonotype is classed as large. CDR3 nucleotides: TGTGCCAGCAGTGAAGTAGGAATGGGCACTGAAGCTTTCTTT. It is translated as CASSEVGMGTEAFF. J is TRBJ1-1 and V is TRBV2; no clear D. The CDR3 has 14 residues. Germline V CDR1 and CDR2: SNHLY, FYNNEI. Trimming stripped 1 base from V and 4 bases from J, with 10 bases between.

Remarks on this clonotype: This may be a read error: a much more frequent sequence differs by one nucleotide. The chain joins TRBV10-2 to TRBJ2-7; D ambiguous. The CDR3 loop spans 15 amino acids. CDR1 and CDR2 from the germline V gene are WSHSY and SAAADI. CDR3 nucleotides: TGCGCCAGCAGTGAGACCAGTACAATTTCCTGCGAGCAGTACTTC. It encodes CASSETSTISCEQYF.

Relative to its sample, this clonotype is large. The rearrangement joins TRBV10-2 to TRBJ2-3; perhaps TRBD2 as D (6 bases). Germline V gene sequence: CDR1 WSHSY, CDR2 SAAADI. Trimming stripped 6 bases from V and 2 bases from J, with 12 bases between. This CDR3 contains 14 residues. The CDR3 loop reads CASRTRGPTDTQYF. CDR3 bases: TGCGCCAGCAGGACTAGAGGTCCCACAGATACGCAGTATTTT.